This T cell receptor (beta chain) stems from a study of patients and donors after allogeneic stem cell transplantation. CDR3 length: 15 amino acids. V was clipped by 0 bases and J by 2 bases, with 11 bases between them. CDR1 is MNHEY and CDR2 is SVGEGT in the germline V gene. This clonotype has just a few counts. TCRdb reanalysed the RT-PCR reads using MiXCR and keeps one entry per CDR3 protein. This table holds 900,000 to 1,000,000 distinct CDR3 sequences, roughly 18% found once. The receptor's source is a human donor who was either an allogeneic HSCT recipient or a stem cell or donor lymphocyte infusion donor (not recorded which). It is not recorded whose cells these are; they may come from a transplant donor. The chain uses TRBV6-2 or TRBV6-3 and TRBJ2-7, with D possibly matching TRBD2 (5 bases). Sequencing used blood, either unsorted or a sorted T cell fraction (not recorded which). CDR3 residues: CASSYSPSHTYEQYF. As DNA, the CDR3 is TGTGCCAGCAGTTACTCCCCTAGCCATACCTACGAGCAGTACTTC.